The rows below give T cell receptor beta chains drawn from one sample of a study of monozygotic twins with inflammatory bowel disease. TCRdb reprocessed the 5' RACE reads and stores each CDR3 protein as one record, lacking DNA. The listing records 150,000 to 200,000 distinct CDR3 sequences. Sequencing was done on a sample of blood. The origin of the receptors is a human donor with ulcerative colitis or Crohn's disease, or a healthy co-twin of an affected twin (not recorded which). Both conserved end residues are part of each CDR3. The order of the fields is J gene, V gene, CDR3 protein.

>TRBJ2-1|TRBV5-6
CASSSEIGTRQFF
>TRBJ1-2|TRBV20-1
CSARTQGSRRDGYTF
>TRBJ2-3|TRBV7-8
CASSFSGLASIGDTQYF
>TRBJ2-1|TRBV4-1
CASSHSLARSGEQFF
>TRBJ1-2|TRBV20-1
CSASTGGRYYGYTF
>TRBJ2-5|TRBV5-1
CASSTRTSAYQETQYF
>TRBJ2-2|TRBV11-1
CASSPGGGANTGELFF
>TRBJ2-3|TRBV10-2
CASIPSGSFADTQYF
>TRBJ2-5|TRBV21-1
CAKVTGPPETQYF
>TRBJ2-7|TRBV5-1
CASSLVDRAYEQYF
>TRBJ2-7|TRBV28
CASSKGGGKYEQYF
>TRBJ2-1|TRBV5-1
CASSLGDSYNEQFF
>TRBJ2-3|TRBV7-9
CASSFGGEGPSTDTQYF
>TRBJ2-7|TRBV5-1
CASSNSGSSYEQYF
>TRBJ1-1|TRBV20-1
CSAPPPGAATEAFF
>TRBJ2-5|TRBV20-1
CSAKTSGRVYTRESQYF
>TRBJ1-4|TRBV7-2
CASSRQGRNEKLFF
>TRBJ1-4|TRBV6-5
CASSSGPRPQVVEKLFF
>TRBJ2-7|TRBV6-5
CASSYSRGGSGRLYEQYF
>TRBJ1-5|TRBV29-1
CSVGSGGEGNQPQHF
>TRBJ2-7|TRBV10-3
CAISAIDSSYEQYF
>TRBJ2-3|TRBV5-1
CASSPIRDREGPDTQYF
>TRBJ1-1|TRBV29-1
CSVAWAGDTEAFF
>TRBJ1-1|TRBV2
CAGHSEGEAFF
>TRBJ2-3|TRBV6-2/TRBV6-3
CASTARGSRDTQYF
>TRBJ1-1|TRBV5-4
CASSPTIDRSEAFF
>TRBJ1-3|TRBV15
CATSRVGNSGNTIYF
>TRBJ1-1|TRBV7-2
CASSPGGMRNTEAFF
>TRBJ1-2|TRBV20-1
CSAPPTGAAVGGYTF
>TRBJ2-2|TRBV11-2
CASSLGGRLRELFF